This T cell receptor beta chain stems from a study of shared clonotypes between healthy human individuals. Study at large: Researchers drew samples from a couple of women and a few men aged 18 to 49.

Germline loops: CDR1 SGDLS, CDR2 YYNGEE. The germline V and J ends were trimmed by 3 bases and 2 bases, with 11 bases remaining between them. The CDR3 sequence is 14 residues long. The sorted-subset replicate PCRs were given 150 to 250 ng DNA, which is approximately 30,000 T cell genomes. Repertoires were generated with immunoSEQ multiplex PCR, while TCRdb's copy carries only in-frame clones and drops some. The sample consists of under 1,900,000 clones, 97% to 99% of them appearing once. The TCR comes from a man younger than 40 in good health. Sequencing input: naive CD4+ T cells sorted from blood. Stated subset: CD45RA+ positively selected. The gene calls are TRBV9 and TRBJ1-1; D remains ambiguous. The CDR3 sequence is CASSAQDQNTEAFF. As DNA, the CDR3 is TGTGCCAGCAGCGCGCAGGATCAAAACACTGAAGCTTTCTTT. Complete variable domain (other parts from reference TRBV9 and TRBJ1-1): DSGVTQTPKHLITATGQRVTLRCSPRSGDLSVYWYQQSLDQGLQFLIQYYNGEERAKGNILERFSAQQFPDLHSELNLSSLELGDSALYFCASSAQDQNTEAFFGQGTRLTVV.